Below are 31 T cell receptor beta chains sequenced from a single sample in a study of T cells in Graves' hyperthyroidism and ophthalmopathy (dated by TCRdb to about 2019). The library was made by multiplex PCR. Reads for this sample came from an Illumina HiSeq 2000. The TCR beta CDR3 regions were amplified from RNA transcripts. The first round of RT-PCR for the TCR CDR3 was performed with the HTBI primer set and the Qiagen OneStep RT-PCR kit. Using fastp trimming at Q25 and MiXCR clonotype assembly, TCRdb reanalyzed the public sequencing data and kept in-frame beta chains. CDR3 protein duplicates are merged, each entry listing the most common genes and DNA. Recorded for this sample are under 350,000 distinct CDR3 sequences; about 18% of them occurred a single time. The ten largest clones add up to approximately 54% of the sample. Sequenced sample: blood. Every receptor here comes from a woman aged 45-65 years with Graves' hyperthyroidism.

This clonotype has ten or more counts. V and J are TRBV2 and TRBJ2-7, with D tentatively TRBD1 (6 bases). The ends were cut back, 0 bases at V and 3 bases at J, with 12 bases in the middle. CDR1 is SNHLY, CDR2 FYNNEI, per germline. The CDR3 is 15 amino acids. The CDR3 bases are TGTGCCAGCAGTGAAGCGCTTCAGGGGAGCTACGAGCAGTACGTC. It codes for CASSEALQGSYEQYV.

This clonotype came up a few times. The rearrangement joins TRBV3-1 to TRBJ1-2, with a weak D call TRBD1 (6 bases). CDR3 length: 13 amino acids. Per the germline V gene, CDR1 is LGHDT and CDR2 is YNNKEL (reference sequence). V lost 6 bases to trimming and J lost 3 bases, with 11 bases between them. For the CDR3, the DNA is TGTGCCAGCAGTAACAGGGTAGACTATGGCTACACCTTC. It specifies CASSNRVDYGYTF. The complete variable domain, with remaining parts taken from reference TRBV3-1 and TRBJ1-2, reads DTAVSQTPKYLVTQMGNDKSIKCEQNLGHDTMYWYKQDSKKFLKIMFSYNNKELIINETVPNRFSPKSPDKAHLNLHINSLELGDSAVYFCASSNRVDYGYTFGSGTRLTVV.

This clonotype was recorded many times. The chain couples TRBV18 to TRBJ1-2; D is unclear. V was cut by 3 bases and J by 3 bases, with 8 bases left in between. Germline V gene lookup returns CDR1 KGHSH and CDR2 LQKENI. The CDR3 contains 13 residues. CDR3 in DNA: TGTGCCAGCTCACCGGACGGAGACTATGGCTACACCTTC. It is translated as CASSPDGDYGYTF.

CDR3 nucleotide sequence: TGTGCCAGCAGCTTAGCGGCGGATCAGTTCTTC. Protein product: CASSLAADQFF. The V gene is TRBV11-2, the J gene TRBJ2-1; D unclear. V lost 1 base to trimming and J lost 13 bases, with 8 bases between them. This CDR3 is 11 amino acids long. Looked up from germline, CDR1 is SGHAT and CDR2 is FQNNGV. Complete variable domain (other parts from reference TRBV11-2 and TRBJ2-1): EAGVAQSPRYKIIEKRQSVAFWCNPISGHATLYWYQQILGQGPKLLIQFQNNGVVDDSQLPKDRFSAERLKGVDSTLKIQPAKLEDSAVYLCASSLAADQFFGPGTRLTVL.

Only a few counts were recorded for this clonotype. The chain links TRBV6-2 or TRBV6-3 to TRBJ2-7; D remains unclear. Germline V lookup: CDR1 MNHEY, CDR2 SVGEGT. Between the trimmed V and J ends, which lost 0 bases and 4 bases, there was a span of 7 bases. This CDR3 contains 13 residues. The CDR3, as DNA: TGTGCCAGCAGTTACTCGTCGGATTACGAGCAGTACTTC. Protein sequence: CASSYSSDYEQYF.

This clonotype was picked up a small number of times. This rearrangement joins TRBV6-2 or TRBV6-3 to TRBJ2-3; 7 bases align to TRBD2. V lost 5 bases and J lost 4; bases outside the gene matches: 12. In germline, CDR1 is MNHEY, CDR2 SVGEGT. The CDR3 is 16 amino acids. The DNA for the CDR3 is TGTGCCAGCAGTCTTCCTGGGGGGGGATTAGCAGATACGCAGTATTTT. It translates to CASSLPGGGLADTQYF.

The genes are TRBV6-2 or TRBV6-3 and TRBJ2-7; the match to TRBD2 covers 10 bases. J gave up 4 bases and V 2 bases, and 8 bases lay outside the gene matches. This CDR3 is built from 16 residues. CDR1 is MNHEY, CDR2 SVGEGT, per germline. This CDR3 reads CASSYTLAGASYEQYV. DNA of the CDR3: TGTGCCAGCAGTTACACGCTAGCGGGGGCCTCATACGAGCAGTACGTC.

V and J are TRBV7-2 and TRBJ2-1; 8 bases fit TRBD2. The junction had 3 bases not matched to a gene; V was cut back by 2 bases and J by 0 bases. The CDR3 contains 16 residues. Germline CDR1 SGHTA, CDR2 FQGNSA. The CDR3 bases are TGTGCCAGCAGCTTAAGGGGGACTAGCTCCTACAATGAGCAGTTCTTC. Amino acids: CASSLRGTSSYNEQFF.

This clonotype appeared many times. The V and J genes are TRBV6-1 and TRBJ2-5; D could derive from TRBD1 or TRBD2 (6 bases each). Germline CDR1 is MNHNS and CDR2 is SASEGT. The CDR3 runs 15 residues. Between the trimmed V and J ends, which lost 7 bases and 2 bases, there was a span of 17 bases. CDR3 nucleotides: TGTGCCAGCAAGCCGGTGGGGGGCCAGCAAGAGACCCAGTACTTC. Its protein is CASKPVGGQQETQYF.

This clonotype came up many times. This sequence joins TRBV30 and TRBJ1-5; no clear D gene. CDR1 GTSNPN and CDR2 SVGIG come from the germline V gene (reference sequence). The V gene lost 2 bases and the J gene lost 3 bases, with 14 bases spanning the gap. This CDR3 is 15 amino acids long. The CDR3 loop is CAWSIDRGVNQPQHF. The CDR3 nucleotides read TGTGCCTGGAGTATCGATCGAGGAGTCAATCAGCCCCAGCATTTT.

This clonotype was seen many times. This rearrangement joins TRBV28 to TRBJ2-1; TRBD2 might be the D (6 bases). This CDR3 contains 13 residues. Germline-derived CDR1 and CDR2 are MDHEN and SYDVKM. V gave up 4 bases and J gave up 9 bases, with 13 bases separating them. CDR3 DNA: TGTGCCAGCAGTTCCGGGAGAGCCTTTGAGCAGTTCTTC. This sequence encodes CASSSGRAFEQFF.

In nucleotides, the CDR3 is TGTGCCTGGAGCGGGGAAAGCAATCAGCCCCAGCATTTT. This encodes CAWSGESNQPQHF. The chain joins TRBV30 to TRBJ1-5; D gene unclear. The CDR3 extends over 13 amino acids. Deletions cut 3 bases from V and 1 base from J, with 7 bases between. Germline loops: CDR1 GTSNPN, CDR2 SVGIG (reference sequence).

The chain joins TRBV27 to TRBJ2-1, with D maybe TRBD1 (6 bases). The CDR3 has 15 amino acids. Germline assignment: CDR1 MNHEY and CDR2 SMNVEV (reference sequence). Trimming removed 8 bases at V and 4 bases at J, with 18 bases between. DNA of the CDR3: TGTGCCAGCTCTCCCGGGACAATGGGTTACAATGAGCAGTTCTTC. It translates to CASSPGTMGYNEQFF.

The table lists this clonotype with many counts. This rearrangement joins TRBV15 to TRBJ1-2; 8 bases are shared with TRBD1. The V and J ends lost 2 bases and 6 bases, in that order; junction bases with no gene match: 11. CDR1 is LNHNV and CDR2 is YYDKDF in the germline V gene (reference sequence). The length of the CDR3 is 16 residues. The CDR3 here is CATSRSPDRVIDGYTF. The CDR3 bases are TGTGCCACCAGCAGATCCCCGGACAGGGTAATCGATGGCTACACCTTC.

This clonotype was counted ten times or more. V usage is TRBV28 and J usage is TRBJ2-7; the match to TRBD2 covers 15 bases. The CDR3 is 18 amino acids. In germline, CDR1 is MDHEN, CDR2 SYDVKM. J gave up 4 bases and V 6 bases, and 13 bases lay outside the gene matches. In DNA, the CDR3 is TGTGCCAGCAGCCCATCGGGACTAGCGGGAGGAAGTTGGTACGAGCAGTACTTC. This codes for CASSPSGLAGGSWYEQYF.

This clonotype was detected a few times. The chain joins TRBV5-1 to TRBJ2-3; D ambiguous. Trimming cost V 0 bases and J 4 bases, with 12 bases left between them. The CDR3 extends over 15 amino acids. Per the germline V gene, CDR1 is SGHRS and CDR2 is YFSETQ. The CDR3 is CASSLGDKPPDTQYF. The CDR3 DNA sequence: TGCGCCAGCAGCTTGGGGGATAAACCACCAGATACGCAGTATTTT.

The chain couples TRBV15 to TRBJ2-5; 7 positions agree with TRBD1. Per the germline V gene, CDR1 is LNHNV and CDR2 is YYDKDF (reference sequence). The CDR3 contains 15 residues. V lost 3 bases and J lost 5; bases outside the gene matches: 9. The CDR3 region is CATSRGGQASETQYF. The CDR3 DNA reads TGTGCCACCAGCAGGGGCGGACAGGCGTCGGAGACCCAGTACTTC.

This chain connects TRBV6-1 to TRBJ2-5, with 7 bases matching TRBD2. The CDR3 consists of 17 residues. Looked up from germline, CDR1 is MNHNS and CDR2 is SASEGT. Losses at the gene ends were 2 bases for V and 0 bases for J; bases not matched to a gene: 9. CDR3 nucleotide sequence: TGTGCCAGCAGTGAATTGCCTAGCGGAACGTACCAAGAGACCCAGTACTTC. Translation gives CASSELPSGTYQETQYF.

The chain joins TRBV27 to TRBJ2-1; D unclear. The CDR3 extends over 14 amino acids. The V gene's germline CDR1 is MNHEY and CDR2 SMNVEV (reference sequence). Between the trimmed V and J ends, which lost 3 bases and 8 bases, there was a span of 14 bases. The CDR3 region is CASSLAMGFYEQFF. The DNA for the CDR3 is TGTGCCAGCAGTTTGGCCATGGGGTTCTATGAGCAGTTCTTC.

With regard to this clonotype: Just one base apart from a much larger clone, this may be a read error. The chain recombines TRBV3-1 with TRBJ2-1; TRBD2 agrees at 8 bases. The better agreement between TRBJ2-7 and the DNA end casts doubt on the J call. The CDR3 is made up of 16 amino acids. CDR1 and CDR2 (germline): LGHDT, YNNKEL (reference sequence). CDR3 bases: TGTGCCAGCAGCCAAGTTGGGCGGGGGGAAGGGAATGAGCAGTACTTC. The encoded protein is CASSQVGRGEGNEQYF.

This clonotype was observed a few times. This sequence joins TRBV18 and TRBJ2-7; TRBD2 might be the D (6 bases). Trimming pared 3 bases from V and 0 bases from J, leaving 12 bases between. Germline V CDR1 and CDR2: KGHSH, LQKENI. The CDR3 has 15 amino acids. The CDR3 loop reads CASSPRGKDSYEQYV. CDR3 sequence (DNA): TGTGCCAGCTCACCGCGCGGGAAGGACTCCTACGAGCAGTACGTC.

In its sample, this clonotype was seen a few times. J is TRBJ2-2 and V is TRBV29-1; D remains unclear. CDR1 SQVTM and CDR2 ANQGSEA come from the germline V gene. The CDR3 is 13 residues long. V dropped 6 bases and J dropped 2 bases, with 10 bases sitting between them. CDR3 residues: CSVVWPNTGELFF. The CDR3 DNA sequence: TGCAGCGTCGTGTGGCCCAACACCGGGGAGCTGTTTTTT.

This chain links TRBV7-3 with TRBJ1-6, with unresolved D. CDR3 length: 14 amino acids. Trimming took off 0 bases at V and 10 bases at J, with 10 bases between the two ends. The germline gives CDR1 SGHTA, CDR2 FQGTGA. CDR3 in amino acids: CASSLTGIGSPLHF. CDR3 DNA: TGTGCCAGCAGCTTAACCGGGATCGGGTCACCCCTCCACTTT.

Concerning this clonotype itself: With a much larger clone just one base away, this may be a read error. V is TRBV5-1 and J is TRBJ2-3, with 11 bases fitting TRBD2. The ends lost 0 bases at V and 4 bases at J; junction bases unmatched: 4. This CDR3 is built from 16 residues. The germline gives CDR1 SGHRS, CDR2 YFSETQ. The CDR3 DNA follows: TGCGCCAGCAGCTTGGAGAGACTAGCGGGGTCAGATACGCAGTATTTT. Amino acid sequence: CASSLERLAGSDTQYF.

This clonotype showed up just once. V is TRBV30 and J is TRBJ1-2; 10 bases agree with TRBD1. J was trimmed by 7 bases and V by 3 bases; bases with no gene match: 8. Germline CDR1 is GTSNPN and CDR2 is SVGIG (reference sequence). The CDR3 totals 14 residues. The CDR3 coding sequence is TGTGCCTGGAGGAGCCCCCGGACAGGGGGTGGCTACACCTTC. Translation: CAWRSPRTGGGYTF.

The CDR3 sequence: CASSLGRSLAGEQFF. CDR3 DNA: TGTGCCAGCAGCTTAGGGAGGAGTCTAGCGGGTGAGCAGTTCTTC. V gene TRBV7-9 combines with J gene TRBJ2-1, with 8 nucleotides matching TRBD2. Germline loops: CDR1 SEHNR, CDR2 FQNEAQ (reference sequence). CDR3 size: 15 residues. The V and J ends lost 1 base and 9 bases, in that order; junction bases with no gene match: 8.

This clonotype was found many times. The V call is TRBV20-1, the J call TRBJ1-2; D is perhaps TRBD1 (6 bases). Germline CDR1 and CDR2: DFQATT and SNEGSKA (reference sequence). Trimming shortened V by 5 bases and J by 9 bases, and 13 bases separated the two germline ends. This CDR3 has 11 amino acids. In DNA, the CDR3 is TGCAGTGCTGCGCGGGACACCAGCTACACCTTC. This codes for CSAARDTSYTF.

This chain connects TRBV11-2 to TRBJ1-5; D gene uncertain. Germline-derived CDR1 and CDR2 are SGHAT and FQNNGV. Trimming took 0 bases from V and 2 from J, leaving 8 bases between them. The CDR3 is 15 residues long. The CDR3 spells CASSLEGDGNQPQHF. The DNA of the CDR3 is TGTGCCAGCAGCTTAGAGGGAGATGGCAATCAGCCCCAGCATTTT.

This clonotype was seen at least ten times. The V gene is TRBV5-1, the J gene TRBJ2-1, with D unresolved. Germline-derived CDR1 and CDR2 are SGHRS and YFSETQ. Trimming took off 1 base at V and 10 bases at J, with 6 bases between the two ends. The CDR3 covers 11 residues. CDR3 coding DNA: TGCGCCAGCAGCTTGCAGTCCGAGCAGTTCTTC. Protein sequence: CASSLQSEQFF.

The table lists this clonotype with a few counts. This rearrangement joins TRBV5-6 to TRBJ1-2, with 8 bases matching TRBD1. V dropped 7 bases and J dropped 8; count of bases not matched to a gene: 7. CDR1 SGHDT and CDR2 YYEEEE come from the germline V gene. The CDR3 runs to 12 residues. CDR3 in DNA: TGTGCCAGCTCAGGGGGCCCTGGAGGCTACACCTTC. Translated, it gives CASSGGPGGYTF.

As for this clonotype: A single base separates this from a much larger clone, so it may be a read error. The rearrangement links TRBV18 to TRBJ1-5; 7 bases are a match to TRBD1. V shed 5 bases, J shed 6 bases, and the junction held 10 bases outside the gene matches. Looked up from germline, CDR1 is KGHSH and CDR2 is LQKENI. The CDR3 has 15 amino acids. CDR3 bases: TGTGCCAGCTCATCACAACAGGGGAGTGGTCAGCCCCAGCATTTT. This codes for CASSSQQGSGQPQHF.